These 19 T cell receptor beta chains were all obtained from the same sample, sequenced in a study of T cell responses to AZD1222 COVID-19 vaccine (dated by TCRdb to the early 2020s). The library was produced with the immunoSEQ multiplex PCR assay. The source is immuneACCESS, and TCRdb retained only in-frame sequences with V and J called. Part of the clones is not carried over; for the studies checked, unresolved V genes explain less than half of this, and the remainder is unexplained. The sample table records approximately 88,000 clones; roughly nine tenths of these occur just once. The ten largest clones capture 5.4% of the sample. The intended sense of this specimen's time point label: about 28 days (+/-7) after the second vaccine dose. Sequencing was performed on peripheral blood, taken 28 days after the second AZD1222 dose. These receptors came from an adult who received the AZD1222 COVID-19 vaccine.

This sequence joins TRBV5-1 and TRBJ2-7; D remains unclear. Germline CDR1 reads SGHRS; CDR2 reads YFSETQ. Trimming removed 1 base at V and 0 bases at J, with 8 bases between. This CDR3 is 14 amino acids long. CDR3 protein: CASSLFPSSYEQYF. The CDR3 DNA follows: TGCGCCAGCAGCTTGTTCCCGAGCTCCTACGAGCAGTACTTC.

V gene TRBV3-1 (or the pseudogene TRBV3-2) combines with J gene TRBJ1-2, with D possibly matching TRBD1 (5 bases). Germline CDR1 LGHDT, CDR2 YNNKEL (reference sequence). The CDR3 covers 14 residues. Trimming removed 7 bases at V and 5 bases at J, with 17 bases between. Here the CDR3 DNA reads TGTGCCAGCACCAAACGCGGGACTGAATATGGCTACACCTTC. Encoded protein: CASTKRGTEYGYTF.

This chain links TRBV19 with TRBJ2-2; D remains unclear. The CDR3 is made up of 13 amino acids. In germline, CDR1 is LNHDA, CDR2 SQIVND (reference sequence). V was trimmed by 7 bases and J by 3 bases, leaving 9 bases between them. For the CDR3, the DNA is TGTGCCAGTACGATCAGATACACCGGGGAGCTGTTTTTT. Translating gives CASTIRYTGELFF.

This clone appeared a single time. The chain has TRBV30 and TRBJ1-4, with TRBD1 matching 8 bases. The V gene's germline CDR1 is GTSNPN and CDR2 SVGIG (reference sequence). The CDR3 totals 14 residues. V gave up 2 bases and J gave up 8 bases; unmatched junction bases: 7. The CDR3 loop is CAWSQTGEGEKLFF. In nucleotides, the CDR3 is TGTGCCTGGAGTCAGACAGGGGAGGGGGAAAAACTGTTTTTT.

The V gene is TRBV3-1 (or the pseudogene TRBV3-2), the J gene TRBJ2-4; D gene ambiguous. V was trimmed by 1 base and J by 0 bases, leaving 7 bases between them. The CDR3 loop spans 15 amino acids. CDR1 is LGHDT and CDR2 is YNNKEL in the germline V gene (reference sequence). The CDR3 loop is CASSQGSLAKNIQYF. CDR3 nucleotides: TGTGCCAGCAGCCAAGGGAGTCTAGCCAAAAACATTCAGTACTTC.

The chain's CDR3 is CATSDERENTEAFF. CDR3 DNA sequence: TGTGCCACCAGTGATGAACGGGAGAACACTGAAGCTTTCTTT. The chain couples TRBV24-1 to TRBJ1-1, with D unresolved. The CDR3 extends over 14 amino acids. V was pared by 3 bases and J by 1 base, with 8 bases between. Germline V gene lookup returns CDR1 KGHDR and CDR2 SFDVKD.

The V call is TRBV7-6, the J call TRBJ2-1, with TRBD2 matching over 8 bases. The length of the CDR3 is 16 residues. The V segment lost 5 bases and the J segment 5 bases; nucleotides outside the gene matches: 11. Germline CDR1 reads SGHVS; CDR2 reads FNYEAQ. CDR3 protein: CASSRDVAGKHNEQFF. CDR3 DNA: TGTGCCAGCAGCCGCGATGTAGCGGGAAAACACAATGAGCAGTTCTTC.

In this sample, this clone turned up a few times. The chain links TRBV4-1 to TRBJ1-3; unclear D gene. The CDR3 is made up of 15 amino acids. Trimming took 3 bases from V and 2 from J, leaving 11 bases between them. Germline V CDR1 and CDR2: MGHRA, YSYEKL. CDR3: CASSQILVTGNTIYF. The CDR3 DNA sequence: TGCGCCAGCAGCCAGATATTAGTGACTGGAAACACCATATATTTT.

The chain employs TRBV19 and TRBJ1-3; 7 nucleotides match TRBD1. The CDR3 length is 15 residues. From germline, CDR1 is LNHDA and CDR2 SQIVND (reference sequence). V was pared by 6 bases and J by 2 bases, with 7 bases of the junction left unmatched. This chain's CDR3 is CASSYTTGTGNTIYF. The CDR3, as DNA: TGTGCCAGTAGCTATACGACAGGGACTGGAAACACCATATATTTT.

The chain couples TRBV9 to TRBJ2-7; a weak D match, TRBD1 (6 bases). CDR1 and CDR2 from the germline V gene are SGDLS and YYNGEE. The ends were cut back, 3 bases at V and 1 base at J, with 17 bases in the middle. This CDR3 is 16 amino acids long. CDR3 coding DNA: TGTGCCAGCAGCGCCCGAGCCGACAGGAGGTCCTACGAGCAGTACTTC. Amino acid sequence: CASSARADRRSYEQYF.

V gene TRBV18 combines with J gene TRBJ2-7; no definite D call. Trimming took 6 bases from V and 0 from J, leaving 6 bases between them. Germline CDR1 KGHSH, CDR2 LQKENI. The CDR3 has 12 residues. The CDR3 region is CASSHSSYEQYF. CDR3 in DNA: TGTGCCAGCTCTCATAGCTCCTACGAGCAGTACTTC. Full variable domain (missing parts from reference TRBV18 and TRBJ2-7): NAGVMQNPRHLVRRRGQEARLRCSPMKGHSHVYWYRQLPEEGLKFMVYLQKENIIDESGMPKERFSAEFPKEGPSILRIQQVVRGDSAAYFCASSHSSYEQYFGPGTRLTVT.

The chain uses TRBV5-6 and TRBJ2-7; 11 nucleotides match TRBD1. V dropped 4 bases and J dropped 0; count of bases not matched to a gene: 3. Germline-derived CDR1 and CDR2 are SGHDT and YYEEEE. The CDR3 extends over 15 amino acids. The CDR3 loop is CASSPGTGGSYEQYF. Written as DNA, the CDR3 is TGTGCCAGCAGCCCCGGGACAGGGGGCTCCTACGAGCAGTACTTC.

The gene calls are TRBV18 and TRBJ1-2; a weak D match, TRBD1 (5 bases). The CDR3 runs 12 residues. V lost 3 bases and J 8 bases, leaving 10 bases between the germline ends. Germline assignment: CDR1 KGHSH and CDR2 LQKENI. The DNA of the CDR3 is TGTGCCAGCTCACCCGGGGGGGAAGGCTACACCTTC. Translating it yields CASSPGGEGYTF. Looking up the rest from reference TRBV18 and TRBJ1-2 gives the full variable domain: NAGVMQNPRHLVRRRGQEARLRCSPMKGHSHVYWYRQLPEEGLKFMVYLQKENIIDESGMPKERFSAEFPKEGPSILRIQQVVRGDSAAYFCASSPGGEGYTFGSGTRLTVV.

The chain has TRBV28 and TRBJ1-1; 12 bases fit TRBD1. The V gene's germline CDR1 is MDHEN and CDR2 SYDVKM. The V segment lost 5 bases and the J segment 2 bases; nucleotides outside the gene matches: 9. There are 17 residues in the CDR3. The CDR3 bases are TGTGCCAGCAGTCAGACCGGGACAGGGGGCCTTAACACTGAAGCTTTCTTT. Its protein product is CASSQTGTGGLNTEAFF. Full variable domain (rest looked up from reference TRBV28 and TRBJ1-1): DVKVTQSSRYLVKRTGEKVFLECVQDMDHENMFWYRQDPGLGLRLIYFSYDVKMKEKGDIPEGYSVSREKKERFSLILESASTNQTSMYLCASSQTGTGGLNTEAFFGQGTRLTVV.

The chain uses TRBV3-1 (or the pseudogene TRBV3-2) and TRBJ1-1, with no clear D. The V and J ends lost 1 base and 5 bases respectively, with 8 bases between them. This CDR3 comprises 13 residues. Germline assignment: CDR1 LGHDT and CDR2 YNNKEL (reference sequence). CDR3 sequence reads: CASSQGRGTEAFF. CDR3 bases: TGTGCCAGCAGCCAAGGAAGAGGAACTGAAGCTTTCTTT.

The chain links TRBV2 to TRBJ1-2, with 8 bases identical to TRBD1. J lost 7 bases, V lost 6 bases, and 10 bases had no gene match. Germline lookup yields CDR1 SNHLY and CDR2 FYNNEI. The CDR3 consists of 14 residues. CDR3 sequence (DNA): TGTGCCAGCAGCCCCCGGGACAGGATGGGTGGCTACACCTTC. It codes for CASSPRDRMGGYTF.

This rearrangement joins TRBV28 to TRBJ2-3; 14 nucleotides line up with TRBD2. V was pared by 0 bases and J by 1 base, with 3 bases of the junction left unmatched. There are 18 residues in the CDR3. Germline CDR1 reads MDHEN; CDR2 reads SYDVKM. The CDR3 DNA follows: TGTGCCAGCAGTTTATGGACTAGCGGGGGGGCGGGCACAGATACGCAGTATTTT. Its protein is CASSLWTSGGAGTDTQYF. The variable domain in full, completed from reference TRBV28 and TRBJ2-3, reads DVKVTQSSRYLVKRTGEKVFLECVQDMDHENMFWYRQDPGLGLRLIYFSYDVKMKEKGDIPEGYSVSREKKERFSLILESASTNQTSMYLCASSLWTSGGAGTDTQYFGPGTRLTVL.

This chain links TRBV3-1 (or the pseudogene TRBV3-2) with TRBJ2-7, with TRBD2 matching 7 bases. Germline CDR1 LGHDT, CDR2 YNNKEL (reference sequence). The CDR3 is made up of 12 amino acids. V lost 10 bases, J lost 7 bases, and 10 bases stayed unmatched. The CDR3 is CATREGVGEQYF. CDR3 DNA: TGTGCCACCAGGGAGGGCGTAGGGGAGCAGTACTTC.

The chain recombines TRBV11-3 with TRBJ2-5, with D possibly matching TRBD1 (8 bases). V dropped 2 bases and J dropped 3 bases, with 13 bases sitting between them. The CDR3 runs to 15 residues. The germline CDR1 and CDR2 sequences are SGHNT and YENEEA. CDR3 loop: CASSLRTGREETQYF. The CDR3 DNA reads TGTGCCAGCAGCTTAAGGACAGGGAGGGAAGAGACCCAGTACTTC.